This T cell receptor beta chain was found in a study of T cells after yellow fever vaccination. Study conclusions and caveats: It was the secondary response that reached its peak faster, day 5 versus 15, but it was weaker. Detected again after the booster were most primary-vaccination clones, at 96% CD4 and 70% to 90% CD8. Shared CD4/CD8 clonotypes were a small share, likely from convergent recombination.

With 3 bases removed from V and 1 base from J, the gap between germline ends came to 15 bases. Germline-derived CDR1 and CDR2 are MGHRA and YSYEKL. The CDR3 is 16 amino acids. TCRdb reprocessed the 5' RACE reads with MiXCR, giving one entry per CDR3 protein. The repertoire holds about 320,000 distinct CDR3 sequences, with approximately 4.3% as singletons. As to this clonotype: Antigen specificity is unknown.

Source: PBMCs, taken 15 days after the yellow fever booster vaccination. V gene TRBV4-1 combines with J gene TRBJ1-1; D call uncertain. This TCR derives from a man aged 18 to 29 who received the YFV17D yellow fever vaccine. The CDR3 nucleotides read TGCGCCAGCAGCCACTCCCTTGCGTTTAAGAACACTGAAGCTTTCTTT. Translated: CASSHSLAFKNTEAFF.